This T cell receptor (beta chain) was found in a study of cytomegalovirus exposure and HLA in healthy donors. Turning to the study itself: The approximately 660 first-cohort repertoires shared a platform with the approximately 120 validation repertoires, as reported in a later analysis.

Repertoires were generated with immunoSEQ multiplex PCR, while TCRdb's copy carries only in-frame clones and drops some. The table records 150,000 or so clones, roughly 86% of them present only once. Trimming cost V 2 bases and J 4 bases, with 9 bases left between them. The CDR3 sequence is 13 residues long. Germline V gene sequence: CDR1 MDHEN, CDR2 SYDVKM. The sample taken for sequencing was PBMCs. This receptor was taken from a young man in good health and CMV-seropositive. The chain carries TRBV28 and TRBJ2-7; D not certain. The CDR3 DNA follows: TGTGCCAGCAGTTTACCCCCTCAGTACGAGCAGTACTTC. Amino acid sequence: CASSLPPQYEQYF.